These T cell receptor beta chains were read from a single sample in a study of T-cell memory formation after mild COVID-19. TCRdb processed the 5' RACE reads anew with MiXCR; each CDR3 protein has one entry. There are about 500,000 distinct CDR3 sequences in the sample; around 21% occur only once, and 12% lies in the top ten. The sequencing input was PBMCs or a T cell subset sorted from them (not recorded which). These receptors all stem from an adult woman who had mild COVID-19 (a few samples of this study predate the infection). Cell type and time point are not known. Each CDR3 is given with its conserved first and last residue. A D gene is named only where the DNA matches it firmly. The size entry is marked missing in some rows and otherwise reads once, few, many or a size class.

D	size	V	J	CDR3	DNA
NA	NA	TRBV5-4	TRBJ1-4	CATQGTNEKLFF	TGTGCCACCCAAGGGACTAATGAAAAACTGTTTTTT
NA	NA	TRBV7-8	TRBJ2-1	CASSLTSTYNEQFF	TGTGCCAGCAGCTTGACTAGTACCTACAATGAGCAGTTCTTC
TRBD1	NA	TRBV4-1	TRBJ2-7	CASSVTRGPAYEQYF	TGCGCCAGCAGCGTTACCAGGGGGCCCGCCTACGAGCAGTACTTC
TRBD2	NA	TRBV11-2	TRBJ2-3	CASPGLVPDTQYF	TGTGCCAGCCCGGGACTAGTCCCAGATACGCAGTATTTT
NA	few	TRBV12-3/TRBV12-4	TRBJ1-5	CASSSNTQPQHF	TGTGCCAGCAGTTCTAATACTCAGCCCCAGCATTTT
TRBD1	few	TRBV20-1	TRBJ2-7	CSARDWDRGRHEQYF	TGCAGTGCTAGAGATTGGGACAGGGGGCGTCACGAGCAGTACTTC
NA	few	TRBV12-3/TRBV12-4	TRBJ1-5	CASSSSGQPQHF	TGTGCCAGCAGTTCATCGGGTCAGCCCCAGCATTTT
NA	NA	TRBV6-1	TRBJ2-7	CASSDVNEQYF	TGTGCCAGCAGTGATGTTAACGAGCAGTACTTC
NA	NA	TRBV5-5	TRBJ2-1	CASSPGASASYNEQFF	TGTGCCAGCAGCCCGGGGGCTTCGGCCTCCTACAATGAGCAGTTCTTC
NA	NA	TRBV7-9	TRBJ2-5	CASSLTVRIQETQYF	TGTGCCAGCAGCTTAACAGTGCGGATACAAGAGACCCAGTACTTC
NA	NA	TRBV7-2	TRBJ2-5	CASSLVARGGGETQYF	TGTGCCAGCAGCTTAGTTGCCAGGGGGGGAGGAGAGACCCAGTACTTC
TRBD2	few	TRBV11-2	TRBJ2-7	CASSAVGLAGGSFYEQYF	TGTGCCAGCAGCGCAGTCGGACTAGCGGGAGGATCTTTCTACGAGCAGTACTTC
TRBD2	NA	TRBV15	TRBJ2-1	CATSRERGLAGINEQFF	TGTGCCACCAGCAGAGAGAGGGGACTAGCGGGGATAAATGAGCAGTTCTTC
NA	few	TRBV4-3	TRBJ2-3	CATRSGDTQYF	TGCGCCACCCGCAGCGGGGATACGCAGTATTTT
TRBD1	NA	TRBV3-1	TRBJ2-1	CASRGTGAYNEQFF	TGTGCCAGCAGGGGGACAGGGGCCTACAATGAGCAGTTCTTC